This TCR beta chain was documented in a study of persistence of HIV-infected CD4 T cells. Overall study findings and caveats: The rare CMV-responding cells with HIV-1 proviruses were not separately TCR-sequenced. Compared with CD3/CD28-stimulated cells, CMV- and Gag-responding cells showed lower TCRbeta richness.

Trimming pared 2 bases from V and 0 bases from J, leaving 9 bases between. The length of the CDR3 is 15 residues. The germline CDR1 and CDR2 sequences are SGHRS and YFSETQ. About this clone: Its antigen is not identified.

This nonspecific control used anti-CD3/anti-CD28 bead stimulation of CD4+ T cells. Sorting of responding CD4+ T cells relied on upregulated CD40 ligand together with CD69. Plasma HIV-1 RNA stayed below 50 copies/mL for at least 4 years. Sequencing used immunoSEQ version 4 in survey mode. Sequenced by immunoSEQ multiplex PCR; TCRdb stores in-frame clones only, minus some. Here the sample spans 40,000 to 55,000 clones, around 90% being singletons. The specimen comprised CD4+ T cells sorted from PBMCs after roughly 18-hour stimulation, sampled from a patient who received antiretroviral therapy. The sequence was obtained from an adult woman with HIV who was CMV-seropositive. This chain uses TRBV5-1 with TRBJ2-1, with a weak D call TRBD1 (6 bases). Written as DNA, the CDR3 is TGCGCCAGCAGCTTTGAAGGGGGCTCCTACAATGAGCAGTTCTTC. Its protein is CASSFEGGSYNEQFF.